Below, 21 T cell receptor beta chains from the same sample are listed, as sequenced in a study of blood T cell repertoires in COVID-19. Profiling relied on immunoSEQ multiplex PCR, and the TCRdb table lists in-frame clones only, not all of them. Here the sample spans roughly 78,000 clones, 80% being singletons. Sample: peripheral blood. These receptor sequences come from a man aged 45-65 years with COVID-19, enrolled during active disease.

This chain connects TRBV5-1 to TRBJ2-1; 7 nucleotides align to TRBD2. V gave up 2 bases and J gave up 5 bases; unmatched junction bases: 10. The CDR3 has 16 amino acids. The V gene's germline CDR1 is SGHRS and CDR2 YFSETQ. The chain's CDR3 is CASSFISSGANNEQFF. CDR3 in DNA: TGCGCCAGCAGCTTCATTTCGAGCGGGGCTAACAATGAGCAGTTCTTC.

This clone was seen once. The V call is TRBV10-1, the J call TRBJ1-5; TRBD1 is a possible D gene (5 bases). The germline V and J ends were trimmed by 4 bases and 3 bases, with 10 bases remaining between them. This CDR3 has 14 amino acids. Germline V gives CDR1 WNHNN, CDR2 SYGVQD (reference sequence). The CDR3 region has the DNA TGCGCCAGCAGTGGCCCAGGGAACAATCAGCCCCAGCATTTT. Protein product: CASSGPGNNQPQHF.

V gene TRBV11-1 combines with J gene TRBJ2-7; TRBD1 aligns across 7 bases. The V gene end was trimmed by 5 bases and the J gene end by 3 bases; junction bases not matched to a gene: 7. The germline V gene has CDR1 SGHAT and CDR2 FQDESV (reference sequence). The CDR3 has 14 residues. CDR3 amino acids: CASSLGQGVYEQYF. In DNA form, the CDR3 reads TGTGCCAGCAGCCTGGGGCAGGGGGTCTACGAGCAGTACTTC.

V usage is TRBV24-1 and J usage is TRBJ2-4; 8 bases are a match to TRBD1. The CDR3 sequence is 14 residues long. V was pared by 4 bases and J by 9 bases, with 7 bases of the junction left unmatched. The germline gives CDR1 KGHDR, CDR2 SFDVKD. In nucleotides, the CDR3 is TGTGCCACCAGTGACCGGACAGGGACCGTCATTCAGTACTTC. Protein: CATSDRTGTVIQYF.

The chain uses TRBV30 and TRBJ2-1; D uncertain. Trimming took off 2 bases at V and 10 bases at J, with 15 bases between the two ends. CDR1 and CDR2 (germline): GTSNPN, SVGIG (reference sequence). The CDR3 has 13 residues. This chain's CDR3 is CAWSRLAPEEQFF. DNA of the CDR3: TGTGCCTGGAGTCGTTTAGCTCCCGAAGAGCAGTTCTTC.

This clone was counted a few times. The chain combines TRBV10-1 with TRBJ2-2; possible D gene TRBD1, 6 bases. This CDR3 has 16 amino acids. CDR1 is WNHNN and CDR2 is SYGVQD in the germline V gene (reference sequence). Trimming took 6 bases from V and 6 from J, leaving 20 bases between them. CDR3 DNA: TGCGCCAGCAGCGAGAAAAACCACAGGGTGGCCGGGGAGCTGTTTTTT. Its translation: CASSEKNHRVAGELFF.

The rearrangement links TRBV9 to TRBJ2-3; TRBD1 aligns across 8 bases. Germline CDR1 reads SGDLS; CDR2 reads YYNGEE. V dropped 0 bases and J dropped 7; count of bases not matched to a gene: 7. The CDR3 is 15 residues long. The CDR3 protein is CASSVDPGTGYTQYF. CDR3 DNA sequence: TGTGCCAGCAGCGTAGATCCCGGGACAGGTTATACGCAGTATTTT. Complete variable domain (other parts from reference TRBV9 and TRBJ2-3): DSGVTQTPKHLITATGQRVTLRCSPRSGDLSVYWYQQSLDQGLQFLIQYYNGEERAKGNILERFSAQQFPDLHSELNLSSLELGDSALYFCASSVDPGTGYTQYFGPGTRLTVL.

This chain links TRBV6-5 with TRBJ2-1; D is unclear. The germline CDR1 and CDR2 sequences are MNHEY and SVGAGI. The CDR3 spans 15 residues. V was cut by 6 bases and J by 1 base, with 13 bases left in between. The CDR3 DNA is TGTGCCAGCAGATCCGGTCCACTGTCCTACAATGAGCAGTTCTTC. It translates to CASRSGPLSYNEQFF.

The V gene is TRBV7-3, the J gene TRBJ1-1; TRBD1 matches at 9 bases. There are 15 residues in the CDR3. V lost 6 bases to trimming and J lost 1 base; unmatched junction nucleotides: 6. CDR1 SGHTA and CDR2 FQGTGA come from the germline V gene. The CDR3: CASSQQGARNTEAFF. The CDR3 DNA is TGTGCCAGCAGTCAACAGGGGGCGCGGAACACTGAAGCTTTCTTT.

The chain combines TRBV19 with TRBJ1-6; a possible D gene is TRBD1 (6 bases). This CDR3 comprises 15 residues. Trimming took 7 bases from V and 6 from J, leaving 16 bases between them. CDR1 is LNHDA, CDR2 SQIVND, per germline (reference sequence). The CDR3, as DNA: TGTGCCAGTACGGGGGGCCCGGCCATTAATTCACCCCTCCACTTT. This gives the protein CASTGGPAINSPLHF.

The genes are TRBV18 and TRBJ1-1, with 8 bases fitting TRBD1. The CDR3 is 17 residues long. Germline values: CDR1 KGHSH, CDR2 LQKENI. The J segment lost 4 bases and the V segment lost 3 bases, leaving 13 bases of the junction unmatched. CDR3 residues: CASSPPLGAGGLTEAFF. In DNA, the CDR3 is TGTGCCAGCTCACCCCCCTTGGGGGCAGGGGGCCTCACTGAAGCTTTCTTT.

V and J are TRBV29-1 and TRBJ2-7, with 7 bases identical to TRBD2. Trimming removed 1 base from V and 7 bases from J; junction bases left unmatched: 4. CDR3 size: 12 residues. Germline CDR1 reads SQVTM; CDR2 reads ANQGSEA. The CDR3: CSVEVLAEEQYF. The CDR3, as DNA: TGCAGCGTTGAAGTCCTAGCGGAGGAGCAGTACTTC.

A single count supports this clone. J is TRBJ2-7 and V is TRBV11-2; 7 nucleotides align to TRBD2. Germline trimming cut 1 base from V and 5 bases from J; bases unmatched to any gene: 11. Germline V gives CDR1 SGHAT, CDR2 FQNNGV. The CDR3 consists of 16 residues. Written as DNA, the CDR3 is TGTGCCAGCAGCTTAGCAGCAGGGAGGGTTGGCCACGAGCAGTACTTC. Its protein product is CASSLAAGRVGHEQYF.

CDR3 region: CASQLGQGNYGYTF. For the CDR3, the DNA is TGTGCCAGTCAATTGGGACAGGGGAACTATGGCTACACCTTC. J is TRBJ1-2 and V is TRBV19; TRBD1 matches at 10 bases. Per germline, CDR1 LNHDA and CDR2 SQIVND (reference sequence). Trimming at V came to 8 bases and at J to 2 bases, leaving 5 bases not matched to a gene. The CDR3 runs to 14 residues.

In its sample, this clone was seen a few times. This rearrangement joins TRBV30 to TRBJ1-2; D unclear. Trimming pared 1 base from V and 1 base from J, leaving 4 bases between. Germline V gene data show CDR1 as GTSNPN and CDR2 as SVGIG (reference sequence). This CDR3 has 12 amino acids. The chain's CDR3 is CAWSAFNYGYTF. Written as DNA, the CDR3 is TGTGCCTGGAGTGCCTTTAACTATGGCTACACCTTC.

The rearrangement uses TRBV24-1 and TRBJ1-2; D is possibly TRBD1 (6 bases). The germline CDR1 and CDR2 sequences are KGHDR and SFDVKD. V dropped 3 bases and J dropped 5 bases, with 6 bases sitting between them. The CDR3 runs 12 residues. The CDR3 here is CATSDTGYGYTF. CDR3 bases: TGTGCCACCAGTGATACAGGGTATGGCTACACCTTC.

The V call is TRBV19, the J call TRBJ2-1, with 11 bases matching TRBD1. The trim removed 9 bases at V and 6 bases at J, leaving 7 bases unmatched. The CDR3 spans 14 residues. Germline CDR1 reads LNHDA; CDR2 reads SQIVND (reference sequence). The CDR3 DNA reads TGTGCCAGCTTGGGACAGGGGGTTCGCAATGAGCAGTTCTTC. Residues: CASLGQGVRNEQFF.

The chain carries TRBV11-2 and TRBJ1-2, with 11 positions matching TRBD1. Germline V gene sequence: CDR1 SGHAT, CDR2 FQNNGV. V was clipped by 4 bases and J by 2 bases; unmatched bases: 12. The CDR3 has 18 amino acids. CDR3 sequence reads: CASSSFRDRGERNYGYTF. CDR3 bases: TGTGCCAGCAGCTCCTTCCGGGACAGGGGGGAGCGGAACTATGGCTACACCTTC.

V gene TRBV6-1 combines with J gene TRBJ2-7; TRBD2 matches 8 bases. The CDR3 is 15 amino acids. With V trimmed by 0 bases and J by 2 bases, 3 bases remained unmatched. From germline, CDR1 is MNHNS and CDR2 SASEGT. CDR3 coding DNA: TGTGCCAGCAGTGAAGCTAGCGGGGAACCCTACGAGCAGTACTTC. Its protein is CASSEASGEPYEQYF.

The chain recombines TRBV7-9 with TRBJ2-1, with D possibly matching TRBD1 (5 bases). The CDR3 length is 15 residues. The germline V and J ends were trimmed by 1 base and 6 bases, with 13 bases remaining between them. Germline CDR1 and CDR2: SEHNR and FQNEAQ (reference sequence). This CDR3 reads CASSLGSGFINEQFF. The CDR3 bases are TGTGCCAGCAGCTTAGGGTCAGGGTTCATCAATGAGCAGTTCTTC. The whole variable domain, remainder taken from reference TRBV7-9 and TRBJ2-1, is DTGVSQNPRHKITKRGQNVTFRCDPISEHNRLYWYRQTLGQGPEFLTYFQNEAQLEKSRLLSDRFSAERPKGSFSTLEIQRTEQGDSAMYLCASSLGSGFINEQFFGPGTRLTVL.

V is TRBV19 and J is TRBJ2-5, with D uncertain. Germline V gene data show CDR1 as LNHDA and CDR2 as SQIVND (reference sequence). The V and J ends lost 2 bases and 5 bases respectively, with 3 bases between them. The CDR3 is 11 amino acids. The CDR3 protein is CASSIRETQYF. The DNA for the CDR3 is TGTGCCAGTAGTATACGGGAGACCCAGTACTTC.